Included here is one TCR beta chain sequence, with context. The antigen is not known. The source of the sample is a study of cytomegalovirus exposure and HLA in healthy donors. Study conclusions and caveats: Earlier analysis looked at TCR beta V segments, and most were productive about 90% or about 30% of the time. Accurate prediction of HLA-A and HLA-B alleles (for most subjects) was reportedly achieved from TCR beta sequences.

The CDR3 has 14 amino acids. The ends were cut back, 4 bases at V and 0 bases at J, with 9 bases in the middle. Germline assignment: CDR1 SQVTM and CDR2 ANQGSEA. Primers: 60 Vbeta forward and 13 Jbeta reverse. Some clones are missing from TCRdb's copy, which holds only in-frame ones; the method was immunoSEQ multiplex PCR. The data contain about 130,000 clones, roughly 77% of them singletons. The receptor comes from a man aged 25-40 years in good health and CMV-seronegative. The sequenced material came from PBMCs. This rearrangement joins TRBV29-1 to TRBJ2-2; TRBD1 might be the D (5 bases). The CDR3 reads CSVVAGTNTGELFF. The CDR3 DNA sequence: TGCAGCGTTGTAGCAGGGACGAACACCGGGGAGCTGTTTTTT.